Below are 10 T cell receptor beta chains sequenced from a single sample in a study of tumor T cells in aggressive B-cell lymphoma. Method: immunoSEQ multiplex PCR; TCRdb's copy keeps in-frame clones and lacks some. The sample holds 350 to 400 clones, more than 85% seen once. Sequencing input: tumor tissue. These receptors came from an adult with diffuse large B cell lymphoma.

V is TRBV13 and J is TRBJ2-7; TRBD1 agrees at 7 bases. The CDR3 is 17 amino acids. CDR1 is PRHDT and CDR2 is FYEKMQ in the germline V gene (reference sequence). With 0 bases clipped from V and 5 bases from J, the junction kept 13 bases outside the gene matches. The CDR3 coding sequence is TGTGCCAGCAGCTTAGGCAATGAGGGGGCGCCTTTAGACGAGCAGTACTTC. Amino acids: CASSLGNEGAPLDEQYF.

The chain's CDR3 is CASSYPRGRNNYGYTF. As DNA, the CDR3 is TGTGCCAGCAGTTACCCGCGGGGACGGAATAACTATGGCTACACCTTC. The chain couples TRBV6-5 to TRBJ1-2; tentatively, D is TRBD1 (5 bases). This CDR3 region has 16 residues. V was shortened by 2 bases and J by 1 base, with 14 bases between the two germline ends. Germline CDR1 MNHEY, CDR2 SVGAGI.

The rearrangement links TRBV6-6 to TRBJ2-5, with D uncertain. The germline gives CDR1 MNHNY, CDR2 SVGAGI (reference sequence). The CDR3 consists of 12 residues. V was cut by 5 bases and J by 9 bases, with 13 bases left in between. The CDR3 protein is CASSPALEPQYF. As DNA, the CDR3 is TGTGCCAGCAGTCCCGCTCTTGAGCCCCAGTACTTC.

The CDR3 region is CASRGQGSFEAFF. The CDR3 DNA sequence: TGTGCCAGCAGGGGACAGGGCAGTTTTGAAGCTTTCTTT. V gene TRBV7-9 combines with J gene TRBJ1-1; 9 bases agree with TRBD1. CDR3 size: 13 residues. From germline, CDR1 is SEHNR and CDR2 FQNEAQ (reference sequence). V lost 6 bases to trimming and J lost 7 bases; unmatched junction nucleotides: 6.

The genes are TRBV28 and TRBJ2-5; 11 nucleotides line up with TRBD1. The DNA end is a closer match to TRBJ2-7, so the J assignment may be wrong. CDR3 size: 14 residues. Germline values: CDR1 MDHEN, CDR2 SYDVKM. CDR3 sequence (DNA): TGTGCCAGCAGTTCGGGACAGGGGGTCTACGAGCAGTACTTC. It encodes CASSSGQGVYEQYF.

The rearrangement links TRBV11-2 to TRBJ1-1, with D maybe TRBD1 (5 bases). This CDR3 is built from 14 residues. The V gene lost 2 bases and the J gene lost 1 base, with 8 bases spanning the gap. Germline lookup yields CDR1 SGHAT and CDR2 FQNNGV. Written as DNA, the CDR3 is TGTGCCAGCAGCTTATTAGGGGAGAACACTGAAGCTTTCTTT. Protein product: CASSLLGENTEAFF.

The chain couples TRBV15 to TRBJ1-6; TRBD1 might be the D (5 bases). The germline V and J ends were trimmed by 5 bases and 4 bases, with 15 bases remaining between them. This CDR3 has 16 amino acids. Germline V gene sequence: CDR1 LNHNV, CDR2 YYDKDF (reference sequence). The CDR3 DNA is TGTGCCACCAGCCCTCGGACGGGACTTTATAATTCACCCCTCCACTTT. Its translation: CATSPRTGLYNSPLHF.

About this clone: Additional DNA sequences in this sample encode the identical CDR3. The rearrangement joins TRBV19 to TRBJ1-4; 7 nucleotides agree with TRBD1. The CDR3 sequence is 16 residues long. With 8 bases clipped from V and 0 bases from J, the junction kept 9 bases outside the gene matches. Germline CDR1 is LNHDA and CDR2 is SQIVND (reference sequence). The CDR3 sequence: CASALRQGATNEKLFF. For the CDR3, the DNA is TGTGCCAGTGCACTGAGACAGGGCGCAACTAATGAAAAACTGTTTTTT.

This clone was observed once. The V and J genes are TRBV11-2 and TRBJ2-7; 8 bases map to TRBD2. The CDR3 length is 13 residues. Per the germline V gene, CDR1 is SGHAT and CDR2 is FQNNGV. V gave up 4 bases and J gave up 1 base; unmatched junction bases: 0. Here the CDR3 DNA reads TGTGCCAGCAGCTCGGGAGGGTCCTACGAGCAGTACTTC. Translating gives CASSSGGSYEQYF.

This rearrangement joins TRBV4-1 to TRBJ1-5; no definite D call. The CDR3 covers 13 residues. Germline loops: CDR1 MGHRA, CDR2 YSYEKL. Deletions cut 2 bases from V and 6 bases from J, with 8 bases between. The CDR3 protein is CASSQQTSQPQHF. The CDR3 nucleotides read TGCGCCAGCAGCCAACAAACAAGTCAGCCCCAGCATTTT.